The subject of this entry is one T cell receptor (beta chain). Its antigen is undetermined. The repertoire was sequenced with immunoSEQ multiplex PCR; TCRdb's copy has only in-frame clones and lacks some. Among 1 million to 1.2 million clones listed, around three quarters were seen once. The CDR3 consists of 14 residues. V was trimmed by 1 base and J by 7 bases, leaving 13 bases between them. Germline CDR1 reads LNHDA; CDR2 reads SQIVND (reference sequence). Donation came from healthy HIV-negative adults that had no recent acute infections or vaccinations. This entry is derived from a study of shared clonotypes between healthy human individuals. General study findings and limits: Clonotype sharing among donors likely depends on sequencing depth. Generation probabilities were higher for clonotypes shared across all four sorted-subset donors than for unshared ones.

The V call is TRBV19, the J call TRBJ1-2, with unresolved D. The specimen sequenced was memory CD4+ T cells from PBMCs. Stated subset: CD45RA-negative fraction. This TCR was recovered from a man aged 18 to 29 in good health. Some clones in this sample may be carry-over from other donors' samples. The CDR3 loop is CASSIVRAGTGYTF. The DNA of the CDR3 is TGTGCCAGTAGTATAGTCCGTGCCGGTACTGGCTACACCTTC.